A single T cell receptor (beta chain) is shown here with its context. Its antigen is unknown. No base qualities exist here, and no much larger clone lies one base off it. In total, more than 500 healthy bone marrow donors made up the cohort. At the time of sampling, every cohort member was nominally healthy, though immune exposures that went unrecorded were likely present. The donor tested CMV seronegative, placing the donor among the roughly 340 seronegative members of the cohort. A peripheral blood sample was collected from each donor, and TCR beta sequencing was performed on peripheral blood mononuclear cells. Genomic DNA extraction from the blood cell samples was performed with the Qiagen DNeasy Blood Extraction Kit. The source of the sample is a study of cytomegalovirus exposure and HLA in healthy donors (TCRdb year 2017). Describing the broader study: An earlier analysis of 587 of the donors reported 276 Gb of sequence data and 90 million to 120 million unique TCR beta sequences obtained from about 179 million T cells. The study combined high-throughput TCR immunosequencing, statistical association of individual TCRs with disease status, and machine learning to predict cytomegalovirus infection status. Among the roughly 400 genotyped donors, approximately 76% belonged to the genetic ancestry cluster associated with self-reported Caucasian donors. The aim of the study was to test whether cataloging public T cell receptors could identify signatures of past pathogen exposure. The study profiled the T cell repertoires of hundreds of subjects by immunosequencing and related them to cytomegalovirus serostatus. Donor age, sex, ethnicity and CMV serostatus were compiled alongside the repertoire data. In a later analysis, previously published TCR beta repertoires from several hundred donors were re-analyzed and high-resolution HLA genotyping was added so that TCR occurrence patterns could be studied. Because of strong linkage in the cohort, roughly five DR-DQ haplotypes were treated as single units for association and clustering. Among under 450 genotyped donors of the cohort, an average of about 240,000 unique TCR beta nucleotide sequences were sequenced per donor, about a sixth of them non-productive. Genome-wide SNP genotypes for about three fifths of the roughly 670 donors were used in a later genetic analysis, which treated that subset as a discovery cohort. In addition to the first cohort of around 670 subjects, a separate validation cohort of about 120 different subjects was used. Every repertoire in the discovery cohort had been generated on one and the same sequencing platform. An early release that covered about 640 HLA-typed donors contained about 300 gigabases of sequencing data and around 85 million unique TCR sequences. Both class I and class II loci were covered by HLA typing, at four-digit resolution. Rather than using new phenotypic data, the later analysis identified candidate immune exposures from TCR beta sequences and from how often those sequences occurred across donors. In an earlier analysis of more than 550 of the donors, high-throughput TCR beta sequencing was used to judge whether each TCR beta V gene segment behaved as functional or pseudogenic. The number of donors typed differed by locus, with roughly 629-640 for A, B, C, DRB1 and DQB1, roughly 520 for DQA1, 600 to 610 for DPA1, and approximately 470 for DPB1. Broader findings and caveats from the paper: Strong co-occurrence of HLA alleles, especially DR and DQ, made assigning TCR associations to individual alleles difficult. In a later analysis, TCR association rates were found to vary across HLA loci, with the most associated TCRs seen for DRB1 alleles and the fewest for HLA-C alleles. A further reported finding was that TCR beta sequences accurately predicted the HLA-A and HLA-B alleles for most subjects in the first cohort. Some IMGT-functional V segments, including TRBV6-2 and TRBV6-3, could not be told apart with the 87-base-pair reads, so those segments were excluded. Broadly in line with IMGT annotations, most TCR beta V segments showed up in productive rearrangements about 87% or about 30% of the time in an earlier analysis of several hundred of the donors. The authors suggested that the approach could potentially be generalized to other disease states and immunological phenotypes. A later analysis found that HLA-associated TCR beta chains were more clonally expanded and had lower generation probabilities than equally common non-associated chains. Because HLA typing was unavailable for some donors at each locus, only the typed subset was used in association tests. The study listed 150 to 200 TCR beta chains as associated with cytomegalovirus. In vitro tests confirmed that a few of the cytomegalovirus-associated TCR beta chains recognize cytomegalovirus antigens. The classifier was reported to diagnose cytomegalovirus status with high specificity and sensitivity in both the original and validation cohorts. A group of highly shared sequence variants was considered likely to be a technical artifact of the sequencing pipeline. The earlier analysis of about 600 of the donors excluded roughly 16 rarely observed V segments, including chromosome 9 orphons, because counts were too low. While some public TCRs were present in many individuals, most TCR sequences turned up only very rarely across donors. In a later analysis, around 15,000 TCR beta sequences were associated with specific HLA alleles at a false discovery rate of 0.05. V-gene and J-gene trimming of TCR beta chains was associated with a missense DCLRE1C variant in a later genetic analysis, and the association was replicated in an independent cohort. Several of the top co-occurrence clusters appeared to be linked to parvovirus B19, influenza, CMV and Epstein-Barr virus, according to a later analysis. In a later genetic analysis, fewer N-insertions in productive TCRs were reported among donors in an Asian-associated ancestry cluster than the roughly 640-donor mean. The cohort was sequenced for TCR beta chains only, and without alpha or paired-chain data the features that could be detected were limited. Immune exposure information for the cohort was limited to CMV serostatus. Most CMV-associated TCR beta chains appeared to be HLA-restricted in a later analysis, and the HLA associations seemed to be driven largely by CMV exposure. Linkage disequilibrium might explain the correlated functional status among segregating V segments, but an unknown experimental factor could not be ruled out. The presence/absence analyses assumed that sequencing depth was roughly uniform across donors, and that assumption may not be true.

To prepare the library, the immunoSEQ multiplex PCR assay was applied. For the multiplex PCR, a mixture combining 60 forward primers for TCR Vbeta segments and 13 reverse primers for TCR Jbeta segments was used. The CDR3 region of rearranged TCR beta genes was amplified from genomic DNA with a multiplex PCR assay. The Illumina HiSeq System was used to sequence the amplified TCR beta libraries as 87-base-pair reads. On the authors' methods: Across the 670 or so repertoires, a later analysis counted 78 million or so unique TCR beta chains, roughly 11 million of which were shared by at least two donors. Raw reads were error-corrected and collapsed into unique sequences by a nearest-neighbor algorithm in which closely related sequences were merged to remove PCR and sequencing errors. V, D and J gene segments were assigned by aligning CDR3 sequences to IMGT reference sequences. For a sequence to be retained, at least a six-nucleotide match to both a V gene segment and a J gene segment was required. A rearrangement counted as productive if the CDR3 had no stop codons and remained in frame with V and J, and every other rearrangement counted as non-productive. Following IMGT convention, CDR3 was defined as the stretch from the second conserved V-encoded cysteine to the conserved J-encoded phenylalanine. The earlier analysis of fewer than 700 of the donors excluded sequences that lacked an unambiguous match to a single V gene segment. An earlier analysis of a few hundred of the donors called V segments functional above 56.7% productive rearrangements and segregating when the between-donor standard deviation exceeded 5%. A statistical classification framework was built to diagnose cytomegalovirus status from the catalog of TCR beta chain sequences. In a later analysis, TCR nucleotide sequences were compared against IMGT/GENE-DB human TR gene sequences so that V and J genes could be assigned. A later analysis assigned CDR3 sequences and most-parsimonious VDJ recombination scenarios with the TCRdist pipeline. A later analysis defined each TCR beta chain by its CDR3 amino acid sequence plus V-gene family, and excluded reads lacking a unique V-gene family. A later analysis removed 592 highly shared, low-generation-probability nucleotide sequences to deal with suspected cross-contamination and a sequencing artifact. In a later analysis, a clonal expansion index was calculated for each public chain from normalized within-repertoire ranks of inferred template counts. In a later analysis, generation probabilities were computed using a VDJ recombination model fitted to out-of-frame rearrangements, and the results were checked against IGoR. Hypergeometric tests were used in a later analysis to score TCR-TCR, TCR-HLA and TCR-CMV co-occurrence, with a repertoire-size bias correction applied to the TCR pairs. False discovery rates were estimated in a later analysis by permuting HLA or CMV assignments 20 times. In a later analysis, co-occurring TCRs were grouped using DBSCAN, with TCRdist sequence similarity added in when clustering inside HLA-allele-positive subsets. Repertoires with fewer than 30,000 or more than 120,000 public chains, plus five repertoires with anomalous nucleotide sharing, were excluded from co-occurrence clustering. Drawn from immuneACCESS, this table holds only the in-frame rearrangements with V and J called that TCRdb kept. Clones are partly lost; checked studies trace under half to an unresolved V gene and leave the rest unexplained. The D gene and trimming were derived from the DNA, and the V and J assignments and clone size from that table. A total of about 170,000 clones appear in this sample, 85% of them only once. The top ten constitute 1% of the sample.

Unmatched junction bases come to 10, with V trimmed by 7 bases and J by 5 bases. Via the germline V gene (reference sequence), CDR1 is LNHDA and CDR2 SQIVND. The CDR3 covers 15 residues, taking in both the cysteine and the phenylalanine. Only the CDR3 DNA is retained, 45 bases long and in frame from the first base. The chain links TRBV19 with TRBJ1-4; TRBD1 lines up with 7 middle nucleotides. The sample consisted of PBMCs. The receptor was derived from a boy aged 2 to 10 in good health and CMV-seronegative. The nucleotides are TGTGCCAGTACCTCTGGGACAGAGATCAATGAAAAACTGTTTTTT. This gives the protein CASTSGTEINEKLFF.